Below, 10 T cell receptor beta chains from the same sample are listed, as sequenced in a study of human T cells and chemical hapten exposure. Indicated time point: pre-sensitization, week 0. Treatment defined: therapeutic diphenylcyclopropenone sensitization with weekly scalp DPC. Via MiXCR, TCRdb re-called the RACE reads, giving one row per CDR3 protein. The table includes approximately 260,000 distinct CDR3 sequences, approximately 8.6% detected once. The sample consisted of whole blood, taken in connection with sensitization to the hapten diphenylcyclopropenone (DPC). The receptors derive from a woman aged 40 to 55 with alopecia areata. Some clones in this sample may be carry-over from other donors' samples.

This clonotype was counted ten times or more. V gene TRBV29-1 combines with J gene TRBJ1-1, with D hard to call. The CDR3 runs 13 residues. V was clipped by 0 bases and J by 3 bases, with 8 bases between them. Germline assignment: CDR1 SQVTM and CDR2 ANQGSEA. The chain's CDR3 is CSVEDRRDTEAFF. The CDR3 DNA follows: TGCAGCGTTGAAGATCGTCGAGACACTGAAGCTTTCTTT.

The table lists this clonotype with a few counts. The rearrangement uses TRBV7-2 and TRBJ2-1; 9 nucleotides align to TRBD2. There are 16 residues in the CDR3. Trimming removed 5 bases from V and 2 bases from J; junction bases left unmatched: 7. Germline V CDR1 and CDR2: SGHTA, FQGNSA. In DNA, the CDR3 is TGTGCCAGCAGCATTAGCGGGAGTGCTACCTACAATGAGCAGTTCTTC. It is translated as CASSISGSATYNEQFF.

V usage is TRBV27 and J usage is TRBJ1-3, with D perhaps TRBD1 (5 bases). This CDR3 contains 14 residues. The germline gives CDR1 MNHEY, CDR2 SMNVEV (reference sequence). Deletions cut 2 bases from V and 3 bases from J, with 8 bases between. The CDR3 protein is CASSLGGVGNTIYF. CDR3 nucleotide sequence: TGTGCCAGCAGTTTAGGGGGGGTTGGAAACACCATATATTTT.

This chain joins TRBV12-3 or TRBV12-4 and TRBJ2-2; no definite D call. V was pared by 3 bases and J by 0 bases, with 8 bases between. The CDR3 spans 15 residues. The CDR3 loop reads CASSFRNANTGELFF. The CDR3 DNA reads as TGTGCCAGCAGTTTCAGAAACGCGAACACCGGGGAGCTGTTTTTT.

This clonotype came up many times. CDR3 in DNA: TGTGCCACCAGTGCCCCTCAAAGTGAAAAACTGTTTTTT. It is translated as CATSAPQSEKLFF. The gene calls are TRBV24-1 and TRBJ1-4; the D is unclear. The CDR3 totals 13 residues. V dropped 5 bases and J dropped 7 bases, with 10 bases sitting between them. Looked up from germline, CDR1 is KGHDR and CDR2 is SFDVKD.

The chain's CDR3 is CASSQGWSQENTEAFF. As DNA, the CDR3 is TGTGCCAGCAGCCAAGGTTGGTCGCAGGAGAACACTGAAGCTTTCTTT. The gene calls are TRBV4-2 and TRBJ1-1, with D hard to call. The germline V gene has CDR1 LGHNA and CDR2 YNFKEQ. The CDR3 loop spans 16 amino acids. V gave up 1 base and J gave up 1 base, with 13 bases separating them.

The genes are TRBV9 and TRBJ1-4; D remains unclear. V lost 5 bases to trimming and J lost 0 bases, with 11 bases between them. This CDR3 contains 15 residues. From germline, CDR1 is SGDLS and CDR2 YYNGEE. CDR3 region: CASSATVSTNEKLFF. In DNA form, the CDR3 reads TGTGCCAGCAGTGCCACGGTGTCAACTAATGAAAAACTGTTTTTT.

This clonotype was picked up a small number of times. This sequence joins TRBV5-6 and TRBJ1-2; no clear D gene. This CDR3 comprises 14 residues. Germline V gene data show CDR1 as SGHDT and CDR2 as YYEEEE. V was pared by 4 bases and J by 2 bases, with 12 bases between. CDR3 in DNA: TGTGCCAGCAGCCCAGGCCTTCGGAACTATGGCTACACCTTC. Protein: CASSPGLRNYGYTF.

Ten or more counts support this clonotype. The chain joins TRBV6-5 to TRBJ2-7; 9 bases fit TRBD1. Germline assignment: CDR1 MNHEY and CDR2 SVGAGI. The V gene end was trimmed by 6 bases and the J gene end by 4 bases; junction bases not matched to a gene: 7. CDR3 length: 14 residues. CDR3 sequence (DNA): TGTGCCAGCAGGTACGACAGGGGGAGATACGAGCAGTACTTC. Protein: CASRYDRGRYEQYF.

There are many counts of this clonotype. The V call is TRBV7-2, the J call TRBJ1-2, with 9 bases that match TRBD1. This CDR3 is built from 14 residues. The ends lost 6 bases at V and 4 bases at J; junction bases unmatched: 6. Germline values: CDR1 SGHTA, CDR2 FQGNSA. The CDR3 here is CASRRTGEGYGYTF. DNA of the CDR3: TGTGCCAGCAGACGGACAGGGGAGGGCTATGGCTACACCTTC.